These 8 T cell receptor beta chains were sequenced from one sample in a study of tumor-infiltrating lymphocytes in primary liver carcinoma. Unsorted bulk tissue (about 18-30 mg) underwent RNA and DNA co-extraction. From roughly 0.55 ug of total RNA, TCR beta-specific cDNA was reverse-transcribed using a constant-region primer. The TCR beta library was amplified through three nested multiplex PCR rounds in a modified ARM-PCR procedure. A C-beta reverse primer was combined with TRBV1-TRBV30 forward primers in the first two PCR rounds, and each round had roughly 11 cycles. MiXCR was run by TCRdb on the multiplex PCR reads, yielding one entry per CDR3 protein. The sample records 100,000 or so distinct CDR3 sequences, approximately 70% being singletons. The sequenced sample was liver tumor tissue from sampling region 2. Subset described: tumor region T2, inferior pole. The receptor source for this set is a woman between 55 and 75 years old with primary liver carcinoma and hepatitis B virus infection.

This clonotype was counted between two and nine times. The CDR3 DNA is TGTACCACCCTTAGTGGGACTACTACCTACGAGCAGTACTTC. It is translated as CTTLSGTTTYEQYF. V is TRBV28 and J is TRBJ2-7; 7 bases align to TRBD2. This CDR3 has 14 residues. Germline loops: CDR1 MDHEN, CDR2 SYDVKM.

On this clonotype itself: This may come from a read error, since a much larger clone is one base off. The DNA for the CDR3 is TGCAGCGTGGCGACTAGCATGAACACCGGGGAGCTGTCTTTT. Translated: CSVATSMNTGELSF. V is TRBV29-1 and J is TRBJ2-2; 7 nucleotides match TRBD2. Germline CDR1 SQVTM, CDR2 ANQGSEA. The CDR3 extends over 14 amino acids.

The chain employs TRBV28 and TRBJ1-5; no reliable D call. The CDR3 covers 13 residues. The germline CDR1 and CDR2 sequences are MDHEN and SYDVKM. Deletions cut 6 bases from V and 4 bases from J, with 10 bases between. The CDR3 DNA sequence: TGTGCCAGCAGCTACAATAGAAATCAGCCCCAGCATTTT. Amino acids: CASSYNRNQPQHF.

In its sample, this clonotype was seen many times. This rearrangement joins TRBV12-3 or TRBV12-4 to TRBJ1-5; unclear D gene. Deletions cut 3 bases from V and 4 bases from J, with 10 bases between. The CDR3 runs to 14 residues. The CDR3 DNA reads TGTGCCAGCAGTTTTTCTGCGGGAAATCAGCCCCAGCATTTT. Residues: CASSFSAGNQPQHF.

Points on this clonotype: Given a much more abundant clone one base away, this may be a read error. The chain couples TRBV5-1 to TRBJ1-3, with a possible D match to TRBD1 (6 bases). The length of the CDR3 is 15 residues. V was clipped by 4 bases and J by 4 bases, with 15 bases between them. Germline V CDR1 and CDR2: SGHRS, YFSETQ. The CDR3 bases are TGCGCCAGCAGCCCATTACAGGGAAGCGGAAACACCATATATTTT. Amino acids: CASSPLQGSGNTIYF.

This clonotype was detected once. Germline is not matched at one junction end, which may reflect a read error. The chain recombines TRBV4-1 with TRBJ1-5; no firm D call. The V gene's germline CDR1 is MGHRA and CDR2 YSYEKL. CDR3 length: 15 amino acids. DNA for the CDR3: TGCGCCAGCAGCCCAATACACGTACAGAATCAGCCCCAGCATTTC. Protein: CASSPIHVQNQPQHF.

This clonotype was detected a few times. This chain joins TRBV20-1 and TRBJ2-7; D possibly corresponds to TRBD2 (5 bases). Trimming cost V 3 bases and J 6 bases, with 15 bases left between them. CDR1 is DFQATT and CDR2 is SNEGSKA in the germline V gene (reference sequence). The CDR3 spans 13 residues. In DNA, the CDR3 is TGCAGTGCTAGGCGATCACTAGATAGCGAGCAGTACTTC. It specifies CSARRSLDSEQYF.

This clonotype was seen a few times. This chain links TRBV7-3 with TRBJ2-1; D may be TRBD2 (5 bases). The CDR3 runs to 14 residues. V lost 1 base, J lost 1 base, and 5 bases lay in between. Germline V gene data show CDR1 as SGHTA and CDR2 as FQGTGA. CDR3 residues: CASSLSGSYNEQFF. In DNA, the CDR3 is TGTGCCAGCAGCTTAAGCGGGTCCTACAATGAGCAGTTCTTC.